Listed here are 17 T cell receptor beta chains from one sample, sequenced in a study of blood T cell repertoires in COVID-19 (dated by TCRdb to 2020 to 2022). To prepare the library, the immunoSEQ multiplex PCR assay was applied. TCRdb stores this immuneACCESS table with in-frame sequences only. Part of the clones is absent; in the studies checked, under half of the shortfall reflects unresolved V genes, and no reason is known for the rest. The sample profile shows about 63,000 clones; approximately 75% of them were found once. Roughly 29% of the sample is in the top ten clones. Material for sequencing was peripheral blood. These receptor sequences come from a man aged 55 to 70 with COVID-19, enrolled during active disease.

This clone was counted a single time. The chain has TRBV9 and TRBJ2-7, with 7 bases aligning to TRBD1. The germline V gene encodes CDR1 SGDLS and CDR2 YYNGEE. There are 15 residues in the CDR3. The ends lost 2 bases at V and 5 bases at J; junction bases unmatched: 10. In DNA form, the CDR3 reads TGTGCCAGCAGCGTGAGAGGGGGCGGAGGCGACGAGCAGTACTTC. Translating it yields CASSVRGGGGDEQYF.

The CDR3 sequence is CASSETGIEAFF. For the CDR3, the DNA is TGTGCCAGCAGTGAGACAGGGATTGAAGCTTTCTTT. V and J are TRBV6-1 and TRBJ1-1, with 7 bases identical to TRBD1. The CDR3 contains 12 residues. Germline CDR1 and CDR2: MNHNS and SASEGT. V was clipped by 3 bases and J by 7 bases; unmatched bases: 2.

The V and J genes are TRBV6-4 and TRBJ1-2; D is unclear. Germline V gene data show CDR1 as MRHNA and CDR2 as SNTAGT. Trimming took off 2 bases at V and 3 bases at J, with 7 bases between the two ends. CDR3 length equals 13 residues. CDR3 nucleotides: TGTGCCAGCAGTGACGCGGGTGACTATGGCTACACCTTC. Its translation is CASSDAGDYGYTF.

The CDR3: CASSQGPSAPSTGELFF. In DNA form, the CDR3 reads TGCGCCAGCAGCCAAGGCCCTAGCGCCCCGAGCACCGGGGAGCTGTTTTTT. V is TRBV4-1 and J is TRBJ2-2, with D perhaps TRBD2 (6 bases). The germline CDR1 and CDR2 sequences are MGHRA and YSYEKL. The V gene lost 1 base and the J gene lost 4 bases, with 16 bases spanning the gap. This CDR3 has 17 residues.

The chain carries TRBV5-1 and TRBJ1-1; TRBD1 matches 7 bases. Trimming cost V 4 bases and J 3 bases; bases outside gene matches: 6. Looked up from germline, CDR1 is SGHRS and CDR2 is YFSETQ. The CDR3 is 14 amino acids. The DNA of the CDR3 is TGCGCCAGCAGCGTGACAGGGTTAGACACTGAAGCTTTCTTT. Translating it yields CASSVTGLDTEAFF.

This chain uses TRBV2 with TRBJ2-7, with 10 positions matching TRBD1. CDR3 length: 14 residues. Unmatched junction bases numbered 9, after V lost 7 bases and J lost 6 bases. CDR1 and CDR2 from the germline V gene are SNHLY and FYNNEI. CDR3 protein: CASTTGTGVLEQYF. The DNA of the CDR3 is TGTGCCAGCACCACGGGGACAGGGGTCCTCGAGCAGTACTTC.

The chain has TRBV9 and TRBJ2-2; possible D gene TRBD2, 5 bases. Germline-derived CDR1 and CDR2 are SGDLS and YYNGEE. The CDR3 covers 14 residues. Trimming took off 4 bases at V and 4 bases at J, with 11 bases between the two ends. The CDR3 region has the DNA TGTGCCAGCAGCCTCGGCGGGCCCACCGGGGAGCTGTTTTTT. Translation: CASSLGGPTGELFF. The complete variable domain, with remaining parts taken from reference TRBV9 and TRBJ2-2, reads DSGVTQTPKHLITATGQRVTLRCSPRSGDLSVYWYQQSLDQGLQFLIQYYNGEERAKGNILERFSAQQFPDLHSELNLSSLELGDSALYFCASSLGGPTGELFFGEGSRLTVL.

The J gene is TRBJ2-2, the V gene TRBV11-3; no firm D call. CDR3 length: 14 amino acids. V was trimmed by 8 bases and J by 1 base, leaving 11 bases between them. Germline lookup yields CDR1 SGHNT and CDR2 YENEEA. The CDR3 loop is CASRPTGNTGELFF. CDR3 nucleotides: TGTGCCAGCCGCCCGACGGGGAACACCGGGGAGCTGTTTTTT.

V gene TRBV6-5 combines with J gene TRBJ1-5; unclear D gene. Trimming cost V 0 bases and J 3 bases, with 12 bases left between them. Germline values: CDR1 MNHEY, CDR2 SVGAGI. CDR3 length: 16 amino acids. The CDR3 nucleotides are TGTGCCAGCAGTTACTCGATTCAAGAGCCCAATCAGCCCCAGCATTTT. It translates to CASSYSIQEPNQPQHF.

This rearrangement joins TRBV4-1 to TRBJ1-4; weak D call: TRBD1 (5 bases). Per germline, CDR1 MGHRA and CDR2 YSYEKL. Between the trimmed V and J ends, which lost 1 base and 0 bases, there was a span of 18 bases. The CDR3 has 19 residues. CDR3 sequence (DNA): TGCGCCAGCAGCCAAGGGGTCGGTGGGGGGGGAGCAACTAATGAAAAACTGTTTTTT. This codes for CASSQGVGGGGATNEKLFF.

J is TRBJ1-2 and V is TRBV14, with 9 positions matching TRBD1. The germline gives CDR1 SGHDN, CDR2 FVKESK. The CDR3 extends over 15 amino acids. Trimming at V came to 5 bases and at J to 7 bases, leaving 11 bases not matched to a gene. The CDR3: CASSKVGQGYGGYTF. The CDR3 bases are TGTGCCAGCAGCAAAGTCGGACAGGGGTATGGTGGCTACACCTTC.

This chain links TRBV7-2 with TRBJ2-7, with 9 bases fitting TRBD2. The CDR3 extends over 16 amino acids. Per germline, CDR1 SGHTA and CDR2 FQGNSA. The V gene end was trimmed by 1 base and the J gene end by 3 bases; junction bases not matched to a gene: 7. The DNA of the CDR3 is TGTGCCAGCAGCTTAGTAAGCGGGGGGCCCGGCTACGAGCAGTACTTC. This sequence encodes CASSLVSGGPGYEQYF. Drawing the rest from reference TRBV7-2 and TRBJ2-7, the complete variable domain is GAGVSQSPSNKVTEKGKDVELRCDPISGHTALYWYRQSLGQGLEFLIYFQGNSAPDKSGLPSDRFSAERTGGSVSTLTIQRTQQEDSAVYLCASSLVSGGPGYEQYFGPGTRLTVT.

This clone is a singleton in its sample. The chain is built from TRBV6-1 and TRBJ1-1; D is uncertain. Germline CDR1 MNHNS, CDR2 SASEGT. The ends were cut back, 1 base at V and 2 bases at J, with 5 bases in the middle. The CDR3 sequence is 13 residues long. The CDR3 loop reads CASSEVSNTEAFF. The CDR3 DNA is TGTGCCAGCAGTGAAGTGTCAAACACTGAAGCTTTCTTT.

This clone was found once. The chain employs TRBV12-3 or TRBV12-4 and TRBJ1-1, with D possibly being TRBD1 (5 bases). The germline V and J ends were trimmed by 7 bases and 0 bases, with 9 bases remaining between them. The CDR3 is made up of 13 amino acids. In DNA form, the CDR3 reads TGTGCCAGCAAGCCAGGGATGAACACTGAAGCTTTCTTT. It yields the protein CASKPGMNTEAFF.

Details on this clone: The junction and the germline gene differ at one end; a read error may be behind it. V usage is TRBV25-1 and J usage is TRBJ2-7; D may be TRBD2 (5 bases). Germline CDR1 is MGHDK and CDR2 is SYGVNS. The CDR3 runs 10 residues. The CDR3 region has the DNA TGTGCCAGCAGTGAAGAGGATACTAGTTTC. Translating it yields CASSEEDTSF.

This clone was detected once. The rearrangement uses TRBV30 and TRBJ2-7, with TRBD1 identical over 9 bases. This CDR3 comprises 14 residues. Trimming cost V 8 bases and J 3 bases; bases outside gene matches: 11. Germline CDR1 reads GTSNPN; CDR2 reads SVGIG (reference sequence). The CDR3 sequence: CATSHPGQGYEQYF. The CDR3 nucleotides read TGTGCCACCTCTCACCCGGGACAGGGCTACGAGCAGTACTTC. The full variable domain, rest sourced from reference TRBV30 and TRBJ2-7, is SQTIHQWPATLVQPVGSPLSLECTVEGTSNPNLYWYRQAAGRGLQLLFYSVGIGQISSEVPQNLSASRPQDRQFILSSKKLLLSDSGFYLCATSHPGQGYEQYFGPGTRLTVT.

The chain recombines TRBV30 with TRBJ1-3; TRBD1 is a possible D gene (6 bases). Per the germline V gene, CDR1 is GTSNPN and CDR2 is SVGIG (reference sequence). CDR3 length: 14 amino acids. The V gene lost 0 bases and the J gene lost 0 bases, with 6 bases spanning the gap. DNA of the CDR3: TGTGCCTGGAGTGTGGACAGCTCTGGAAACACCATATATTTT. This translates into CAWSVDSSGNTIYF.